These T cell receptor beta chains were read from a single sample in a study of technical replicates of blood from several donors. The repertoire was sequenced with immunoSEQ multiplex PCR; TCRdb's copy has only in-frame clones and lacks some. The repertoire has about 75,000 clones, roughly 91% of them found once; the top ten carry 0.37%. Sequences were obtained from T cells isolated from PBMCs. These receptors were taken from a human donor in good health. Some clones in this sample may be carry-over from other donors' samples. CDR3s include the opening cysteine and the closing phenylalanine or tryptophan. The order of the fields is J gene, clone size, V gene, D gene, CDR3 protein, CDR3 DNA. D genes are given only for firm matches. The size of a clone is reported for some rows only, either as once, few or many, or as a class for expanded clones.

J: TRBJ2-7; size: -; V: TRBV5-1; D: TRBD1; CDR3: CASSSGQGWYEQYF; DNA: TGCGCCAGCAGCTCGGGACAGGGATGGTACGAGCAGTACTTC
J: TRBJ2-7; size: -; V: TRBV2; D: -; CDR3: CASKATVSGQDEQYF; DNA: TGTGCCAGCAAAGCCACGGTAAGCGGCCAGGACGAGCAGTACTTC
J: TRBJ1-2; size: -; V: TRBV15; D: -; CDR3: CATSRSQAKGRNGYTF; DNA: TGTGCCACCAGCAGATCCCAGGCCAAGGGGCGGAATGGCTACACCTTC
J: TRBJ2-1; size: -; V: TRBV28; D: TRBD2; CDR3: CASSPGTSDEQFF; DNA: TGTGCCAGCAGTCCTGGGACTAGCGATGAGCAGTTCTTC
J: TRBJ2-7; size: -; V: TRBV11-2; D: TRBD2; CDR3: CASSPRTSGMVSYEQYF; DNA: TGTGCCAGCAGCCCCAGGACTAGCGGGATGGTCTCCTACGAGCAGTACTTC
J: TRBJ1-2; size: once; V: TRBV4-1; D: -; CDR3: CASSQREQTNYGYTF; DNA: TGCGCCAGCAGCCAAAGAGAACAGACTAACTATGGCTACACCTTC
J: TRBJ2-7; size: -; V: TRBV7-9; D: TRBD1; CDR3: CASSWTGREQYF; DNA: TGTGCCAGCAGCTGGACAGGGCGCGAGCAGTACTTC
J: TRBJ2-3; size: -; V: TRBV25-1; D: -; CDR3: CASSESYGAATDTQYF; DNA: TGTGCCAGCAGTGAATCCTACGGCGCGGCCACAGATACGCAGTATTTT
J: TRBJ1-2; size: -; V: TRBV6-6; D: -; CDR3: CASFPRGFNGYTF; DNA: TGTGCCAGCTTCCCCAGAGGTTTCAATGGCTACACCTTC
J: TRBJ2-7; size: -; V: TRBV25-1; D: -; CDR3: CASSDPRQHYEQYF; DNA: TGTGCCAGCAGTGACCCGAGACAGCACTACGAGCAGTACTTC
J: TRBJ2-1; size: once; V: TRBV27; D: -; CDR3: CASSLGLAFNEQFF; DNA: TGTGCCAGCAGTTTAGGGCTAGCTTTCAATGAGCAGTTCTTC
J: TRBJ1-2; size: few; V: TRBV4-2; D: -; CDR3: CASSQGVLNYGYTF; DNA: TGTGCCAGCAGCCAAGGAGTTCTTAACTATGGCTACACCTTC
J: TRBJ2-2; size: -; V: TRBV11-2; D: TRBD2; CDR3: CASSPRRGSIGVGELFF; DNA: TGTGCCAGCAGCCCTAGACGCGGGAGTATTGGGGTCGGGGAGCTGTTTTTT
J: TRBJ2-3; size: -; V: TRBV2; D: -; CDR3: CASILGGAPDTQYF; DNA: TGTGCCAGCATCCTAGGGGGGGCCCCAGATACGCAGTATTTT
J: TRBJ2-1; size: -; V: TRBV27; D: TRBD2; CDR3: CASSSGTRGYNEQFF; DNA: TGTGCCAGCAGTTCCGGGACTAGGGGGTACAATGAGCAGTTCTTC
J: TRBJ2-1; size: -; V: TRBV20-1; D: -; CDR3: CSARAGMMQFF; DNA: TGCAGTGCTAGAGCGGGAATGATGCAGTTCTTC
J: TRBJ1-6; size: -; V: TRBV25-1; D: -; CDR3: CASREGLNSPLHF; DNA: TGTGCCAGCAGGGAGGGCCTAAATTCACCCCTCCACTTT
J: TRBJ1-5; size: -; V: TRBV19; D: TRBD1; CDR3: CASSITGTVYSNQPQHF; DNA: TGTGCCAGTAGTATAACCGGGACAGTATATAGCAATCAGCCCCAGCATTTT
J: TRBJ2-7; size: -; V: TRBV27; D: -; CDR3: CASSLKYSHYEQYF; DNA: TGTGCCAGCAGTTTAAAATACAGCCACTACGAGCAGTACTTC
J: TRBJ1-2; size: -; V: TRBV6-1; D: -; CDR3: CASSEETGQRYGYTF; DNA: TGTGCCAGCAGTGAAGAAACAGGGCAGCGCTATGGCTACACCTTC
J: TRBJ2-2; size: -; V: TRBV12-5; D: -; CDR3: CASGGGMSGELFF; DNA: TGTGCTAGTGGTGGGGGGATGAGCGGGGAGCTGTTTTTT
J: TRBJ1-2; size: -; V: TRBV28; D: -; CDR3: CASSFAWTTNYGYTF; DNA: TGTGCCAGCAGTTTTGCGTGGACAACCAACTATGGCTACACCTTC
J: TRBJ2-3; size: -; V: TRBV28; D: TRBD1; CDR3: CASSSGRQGVDTQYF; DNA: TGTGCCAGCAGTAGTGGGCGACAGGGGGTAGATACGCAGTATTTT
J: TRBJ2-7; size: -; V: TRBV5-1; D: -; CDR3: CASSLGAPSTYEQYF; DNA: TGCGCCAGCAGCTTGGGGGCCCCGTCCACCTACGAGCAGTACTTC
J: TRBJ1-1; size: -; V: TRBV19; D: TRBD1; CDR3: CASSRTGGNTEAFF; DNA: TGTGCCAGTAGTAGGACAGGGGGGAACACTGAAGCTTTCTTT
J: TRBJ1-2; size: -; V: TRBV6-6; D: -; CDR3: CASSRNRDFYGYTF; DNA: TGTGCCAGCAGCCGAAACAGGGATTTCTATGGCTACACCTTC
J: TRBJ1-1; size: -; V: TRBV7-9; D: -; CDR3: CALRRALNTEAFF; DNA: TGTGCACTTAGGAGGGCCCTAAACACTGAAGCTTTCTTT
J: TRBJ2-3; size: -; V: TRBV9; D: -; CDR3: CASSKEGSTDTQYF; DNA: TGTGCCAGCAGCAAAGAGGGATCCACAGATACGCAGTATTTT
J: TRBJ2-1; size: -; V: TRBV4-1; D: TRBD2; CDR3: CASSQNPIEASGTNEQFF; DNA: TGCGCCAGCAGCCAAAATCCCATTGAGGCTAGCGGGACGAATGAGCAGTTCTTC
J: TRBJ1-3; size: few; V: TRBV19; D: -; CDR3: CASSTGGNSGNTIYF; DNA: TGTGCCAGTAGTACGGGGGGTAACTCTGGAAACACCATATATTTT
J: TRBJ2-5; size: -; V: TRBV7-3; D: TRBD2; CDR3: CASSLTGAGDQETQYF; DNA: TGTGCCAGCAGCTTAACTGGTGCGGGGGACCAAGAGACCCAGTACTTC
J: TRBJ2-1; size: -; V: TRBV5-8; D: -; CDR3: CASSPATARNEQFF; DNA: TGTGCCAGCAGCCCCGCTACCGCTAGAAATGAGCAGTTCTTC
J: TRBJ1-2; size: -; V: TRBV29-1; D: TRBD1; CDR3: CSVYGPTGEEGYTF; DNA: TGCAGCGTTTATGGACCGACAGGGGAAGAGGGCTACACCTTC
J: TRBJ2-3; size: -; V: TRBV9; D: TRBD1; CDR3: CASSGDRPTDTQYF; DNA: TGTGCCAGCAGCGGGGACAGGCCTACAGATACGCAGTATTTT
J: TRBJ2-2; size: -; V: TRBV5-1; D: TRBD1; CDR3: CASSWRLGGSTGELFF; DNA: TGCGCCAGCAGCTGGCGGTTAGGGGGCTCGACCGGGGAGCTGTTTTTT
J: TRBJ1-5; size: -; V: TRBV6-1; D: TRBD1; CDR3: CASTRTGGGQPQHF; DNA: TGTGCCAGCACTAGAACAGGGGGCGGGCAGCCCCAGCATTTT
J: TRBJ1-5; size: -; V: TRBV6-5; D: TRBD1; CDR3: CASKGQGALHQPQHF; DNA: TGTGCCAGCAAGGGCCAGGGGGCCCTCCATCAGCCCCAGCATTTT
J: TRBJ1-4; size: -; V: TRBV5-4; D: TRBD1; CDR3: CASSWTQGAGGKLFF; DNA: TGTGCCAGCAGCTGGACACAGGGGGCGGGGGGAAAACTGTTTTTT
J: TRBJ2-3; size: -; V: TRBV25-1; D: -; CDR3: CASSYGTDTQYF; DNA: TGTGCCAGCAGTTACGGTACAGATACGCAGTATTTT
J: TRBJ2-7; size: -; V: TRBV10-2; D: TRBD2; CDR3: CASNPGGASTYEQYF; DNA: TGCGCCAGCAACCCGGGGGGAGCGTCAACCTACGAGCAGTACTTC
J: TRBJ1-1; size: once; V: TRBV19; D: -; CDR3: CASTYRLGGWTEAFF; DNA: TGTGCCAGTACTTATAGGTTAGGGGGTTGGACTGAAGCTTTCTTT
J: TRBJ1-4; size: -; V: TRBV7-9; D: -; CDR3: CASSYVSDEKLFF; DNA: TGTGCCAGCAGCTACGTAAGCGACGAAAAACTGTTTTTT
J: TRBJ1-1; size: -; V: TRBV5-5; D: -; CDR3: CASSLLYREAFF; DNA: TGTGCCAGCAGCTTGTTGTACAGAGAAGCTTTCTTT
J: TRBJ2-3; size: -; V: TRBV5-6; D: -; CDR3: CASRLSSADTQYF; DNA: TGTGCCAGTAGATTGAGTAGTGCAGATACGCAGTATTTT
J: TRBJ1-5; size: -; V: TRBV4-1; D: -; CDR3: CASSQRDLAGLYQPQHF; DNA: TGCGCCAGCAGCCAAAGAGACCTGGCGGGCCTCTATCAGCCCCAGCATTTT
J: TRBJ2-7; size: -; V: TRBV28; D: -; CDR3: CASRRVDPSYEQYF; DNA: TGTGCCAGCAGACGGGTCGACCCTTCCTACGAGCAGTACTTC
J: TRBJ2-7; size: -; V: TRBV30; D: TRBD1; CDR3: CAWNRGPEQYF; DNA: TGTGCCTGGAACAGGGGACCTGAGCAGTACTTC
J: TRBJ1-6; size: -; V: TRBV9; D: -; CDR3: CASSPRGIQYSPLHF; DNA: TGTGCCAGCAGCCCCCGGGGGATACAGTATTCACCCCTCCACTTT
J: TRBJ2-7; size: -; V: TRBV19; D: -; CDR3: CASSPRSGYEQYF; DNA: TGTGCCAGTAGCCCCCGGTCGGGTTACGAGCAGTACTTC
J: TRBJ2-7; size: -; V: TRBV11-1; D: -; CDR3: CASSFQGTYEQYF; DNA: TGTGCCAGCAGCTTTCAGGGAACCTACGAGCAGTACTTC
J: TRBJ2-1; size: -; V: TRBV7-8; D: TRBD2; CDR3: CASSLARAGGPYEQFF; DNA: TGTGCCAGCAGCTTAGCGCGAGCGGGAGGGCCCTATGAGCAGTTCTTC
J: TRBJ2-2; size: -; V: TRBV9; D: -; CDR3: CASSVAGHPNTGELFF; DNA: TGTGCCAGCAGCGTAGCTGGACACCCTAACACCGGGGAGCTGTTTTTT
J: TRBJ2-5; size: -; V: TRBV4-2; D: TRBD2; CDR3: CASSLIAGRGETQYF; DNA: TGTGCCAGCAGCTTGATAGCGGGGCGGGGAGAGACCCAGTACTTC
J: TRBJ1-4; size: once; V: TRBV7-9; D: -; CDR3: CASSLVGQGKEKLFF; DNA: TGTGCCAGCAGCTTAGTAGGTCAGGGGAAGGAAAAACTGTTTTTT
J: TRBJ2-3; size: -; V: TRBV5-4; D: TRBD1; CDR3: CASSPPGQGSDTQYF; DNA: TGTGCCAGCAGCCCCCCGGGACAGGGATCAGATACGCAGTATTTT
J: TRBJ2-5; size: once; V: TRBV4-1; D: -; CDR3: CASSQGGLGGKETQYF; DNA: TGCGCCAGCAGCCAAGGGGGACTGGGGGGAAAAGAGACCCAGTACTTC
J: TRBJ1-4; size: -; V: TRBV6-1; D: TRBD1; CDR3: CASIRPGQGREKLFF; DNA: TGTGCCAGCATCCGACCGGGACAGGGTAGGGAAAAACTGTTTTTT